This T cell receptor (beta chain) was sequenced for a study of T cell repertoires and HLA-DP antigens. V lost 2 bases and J lost 6, with 7 bases in between. The CDR3 runs 12 residues. Germline lookup yields CDR1 SGHTA and CDR2 FQGNSA. TCRdb's copy holds only in-frame clones and misses some; the assay was immunoSEQ multiplex PCR. The repertoire holds around 90,000 clones, with approximately 86% as singletons. To note about this clone: The antigen is unknown.

The specimen sequenced was CD4+ T cells from PBMCs. This chain joins TRBV7-2 and TRBJ1-2, with D uncertain. This TCR derives from a man in his fifties or sixties in good health and CMV-seronegative. The CDR3 DNA sequence: TGTGCCAGCAGCTTATTACATAATGGCTACACCTTC. Encoded protein: CASSLLHNGYTF.